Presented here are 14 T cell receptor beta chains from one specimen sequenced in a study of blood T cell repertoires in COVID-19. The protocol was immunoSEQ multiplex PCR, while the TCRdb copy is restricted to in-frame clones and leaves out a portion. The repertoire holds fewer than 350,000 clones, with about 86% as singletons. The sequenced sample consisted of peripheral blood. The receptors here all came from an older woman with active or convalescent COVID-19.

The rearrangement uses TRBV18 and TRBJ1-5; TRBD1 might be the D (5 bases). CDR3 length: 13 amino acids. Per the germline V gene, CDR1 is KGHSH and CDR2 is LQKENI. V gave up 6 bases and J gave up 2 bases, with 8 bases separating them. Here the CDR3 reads CASSPTGNQPQHF. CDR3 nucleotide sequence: TGTGCCAGCTCCCCGACAGGCAATCAGCCCCAGCATTTT.

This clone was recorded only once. As DNA, the CDR3 is TGTGCCTGGAGTGAAGGCGGGGGGGTCGAGACCCAGTACTTC. Translated, it gives CAWSEGGGVETQYF. The J gene is TRBJ2-5, the V gene TRBV30, with TRBD2 identical over 9 bases. This CDR3 has 14 amino acids. The germline V gene encodes CDR1 GTSNPN and CDR2 SVGIG (reference sequence). Trimming took 1 base from V and 5 from J; bases not matched to a gene: 5.

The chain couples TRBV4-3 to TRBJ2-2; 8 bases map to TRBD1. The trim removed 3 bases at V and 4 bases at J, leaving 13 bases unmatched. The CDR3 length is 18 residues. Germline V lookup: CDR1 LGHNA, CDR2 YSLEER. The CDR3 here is CASSQGLSTGAITGELFF. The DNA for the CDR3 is TGCGCCAGCAGCCAGGGCCTTTCGACAGGGGCCATCACCGGGGAGCTGTTTTTT.

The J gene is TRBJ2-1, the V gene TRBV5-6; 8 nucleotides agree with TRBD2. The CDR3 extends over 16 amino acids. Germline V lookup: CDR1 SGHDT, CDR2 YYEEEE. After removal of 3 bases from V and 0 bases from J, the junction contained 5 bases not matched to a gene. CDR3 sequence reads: CASSSAGGSSYNEQFF. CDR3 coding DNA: TGTGCCAGCAGCTCCGCGGGGGGCAGCTCCTACAATGAGCAGTTCTTC.

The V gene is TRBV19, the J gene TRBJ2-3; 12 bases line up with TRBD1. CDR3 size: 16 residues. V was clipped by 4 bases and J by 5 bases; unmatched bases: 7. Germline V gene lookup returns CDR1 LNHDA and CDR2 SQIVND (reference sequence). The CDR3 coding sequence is TGTGCCAGTAGTAGTCCCGGGACAGGGGGCAGAGATACGCAGTATTTT. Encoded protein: CASSSPGTGGRDTQYF.

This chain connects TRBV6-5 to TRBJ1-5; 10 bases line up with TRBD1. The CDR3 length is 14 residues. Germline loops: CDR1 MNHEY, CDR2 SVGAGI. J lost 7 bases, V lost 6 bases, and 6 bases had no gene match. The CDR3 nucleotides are TGTGCCAGCAGACGGACAGGGGGTAACCAGCCCCAGCATTTT. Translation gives CASRRTGGNQPQHF.

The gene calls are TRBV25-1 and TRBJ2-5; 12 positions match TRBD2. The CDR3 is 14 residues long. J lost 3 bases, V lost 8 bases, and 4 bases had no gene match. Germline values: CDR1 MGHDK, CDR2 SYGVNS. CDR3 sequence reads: CASRLAGGKETQYF. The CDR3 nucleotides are TGTGCCAGCCGTCTAGCGGGGGGGAAAGAGACCCAGTACTTC.

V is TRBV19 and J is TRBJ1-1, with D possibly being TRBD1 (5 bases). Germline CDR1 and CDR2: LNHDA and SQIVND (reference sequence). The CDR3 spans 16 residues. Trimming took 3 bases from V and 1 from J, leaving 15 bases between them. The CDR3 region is CASSIGPGRGNTEAFF. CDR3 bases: TGTGCCAGTAGTATCGGGCCAGGGAGGGGGAACACTGAAGCTTTCTTT.

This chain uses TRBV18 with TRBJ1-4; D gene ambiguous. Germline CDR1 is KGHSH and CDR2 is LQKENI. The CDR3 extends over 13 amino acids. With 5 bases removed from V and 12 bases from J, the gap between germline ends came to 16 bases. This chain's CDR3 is CASSYGVNRELFF. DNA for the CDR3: TGTGCCAGCTCATACGGGGTGAACCGCGAACTGTTTTTT.

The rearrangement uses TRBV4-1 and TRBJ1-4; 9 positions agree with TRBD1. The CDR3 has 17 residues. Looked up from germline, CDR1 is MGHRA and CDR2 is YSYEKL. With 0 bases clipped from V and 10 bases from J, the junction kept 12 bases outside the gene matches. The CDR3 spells CASSQDLEQGARGKLFF. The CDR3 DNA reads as TGCGCCAGCAGCCAAGATCTTGAACAGGGGGCCCGCGGAAAACTGTTTTTT.

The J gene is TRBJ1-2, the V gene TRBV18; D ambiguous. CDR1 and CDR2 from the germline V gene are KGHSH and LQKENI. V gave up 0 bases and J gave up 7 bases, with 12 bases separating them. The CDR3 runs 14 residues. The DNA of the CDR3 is TGTGCCAGCTCACCACCATCAGGCGGGCTTGGCTACACCTTC. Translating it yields CASSPPSGGLGYTF.

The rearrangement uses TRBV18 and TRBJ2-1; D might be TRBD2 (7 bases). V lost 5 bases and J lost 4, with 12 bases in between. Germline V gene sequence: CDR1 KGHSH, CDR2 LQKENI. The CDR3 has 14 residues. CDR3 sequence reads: CASSAGGRYNEQFF. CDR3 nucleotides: TGTGCCAGCTCAGCCGGGGGGCGATACAATGAGCAGTTCTTC.

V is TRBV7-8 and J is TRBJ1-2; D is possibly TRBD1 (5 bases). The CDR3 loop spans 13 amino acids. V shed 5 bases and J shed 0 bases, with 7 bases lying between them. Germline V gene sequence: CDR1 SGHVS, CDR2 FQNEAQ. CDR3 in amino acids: CASSDRANYGYTF. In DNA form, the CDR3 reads TGTGCCAGCAGCGACAGAGCTAACTATGGCTACACCTTC.

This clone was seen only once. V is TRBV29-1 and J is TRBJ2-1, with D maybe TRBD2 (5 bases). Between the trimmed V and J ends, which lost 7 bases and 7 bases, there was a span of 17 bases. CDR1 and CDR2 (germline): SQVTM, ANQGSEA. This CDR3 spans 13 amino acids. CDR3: CSADLTRGNEQFF. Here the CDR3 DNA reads TGCAGCGCCGATCTCACACGGGGTAATGAGCAGTTCTTC.